This T cell receptor beta chain was identified during a study of T-cell memory formation after mild COVID-19 (dated by TCRdb to the early 2020s). Describing the broader study: TCR sequence clusters from the two donors were largely donor specific. In a couple of donors, T-cell clones that expanded and contracted after mild COVID-19 were followed by sequencing TCRalpha and TCRbeta repertoires longitudinally. Two young, previously healthy adult volunteers made up the cohort, one male and one female. General findings and caveats noted by the study authors: Only two mild cases were covered in the study, and larger cohorts including severe cases with pre-infection samples were considered necessary. Contracting CD4+ clones were located mainly in the CM and EM memory subsets, whereas CD8+ clones were found to be enriched in EMRA. SARS-CoV-2 specificity was not confirmed for the second-wave clones peaking on day 37. From day 15 to 85, contracting clones showed balanced CD4/CD8 phenotypes, whereas a second wave of clones that expanded from day 15 to 37 leaned towards CD4+. Some responding clones were detected in pre-infection memory, which suggested that pre-existing cross-reactive memory T cells had joined the SARS-CoV-2 response.

This clonotype occurred a few times. The clone's antigen remains unknown. Base qualities are not provided; no much larger clone lies one nucleotide away. The CDR3 holds 15 amino acids from the cysteine to the phenylalanine. CDR3 DNA is the only sequence kept; it has 45 bases, read in frame from the first base. V is shortened by 3 bases, J by 4 bases, and the region joining them spans 15 bases. PBMCs were isolated by Ficoll-Paque density gradient centrifugation. Reads for this sample came from an Illumina NovaSeq 6000. TCRalpha and TCRbeta cDNA libraries were built by 5'RACE with constant-segment primers, adding sample barcodes and unique molecular identifiers. RNA was extracted from every sample with Trizol reagent. The libraries were amplified in two PCR steps, and the second step added a second sample barcode and Illumina TruSeq adapters. The libraries were sequenced on an Illumina NovaSeq using 2 x 150 bp paired-end reads. The study's processing was this. Reads were demultiplexed and collapsed into UMI-guided consensus sequences with migec v1.2.7. Using mixcr v2.1.11, UMI consensuses were aligned to TRA and TRB V and J templates and then assembled into clonotypes. A clonotype was counted as expanded or contracted only when both edgeR and NoisET called the clonotype significant, with the noise models trained on biological replicates. For edgeR calls, a false discovery rate-adjusted p below 0.01 and a log2 fold-change threshold of 1 were applied. As an exploratory analysis of dynamics, max-normalized trajectories of the 1000 most abundant clonotypes were examined with PCA combined with hierarchical clustering. The CD4 or CD8 phenotype of responding clones was assigned using the separately sequenced CD4+ and CD8+ repertoires. TCRdb handled the public reads itself, with Q25 trimming in fastp and clone calling in MiXCR, and kept productive beta chains. All rows with the same CDR3 protein become a single entry with the most common DNA and genes. For this entry, the V and J calls and clone size follow TCRdb and not the study's own pipeline. The table for this sample lists 400,000 to 500,000 distinct CDR3 sequences; over 15% of them were counted only once. The ten largest clonotypes hold roughly 21% of the sample.

The chain links TRBV12-3 or TRBV12-4 with TRBJ1-1, with TRBD1 as a weak D call on 5 bases. The sequenced sample was PBMCs or a T cell subset sorted from them (not recorded which). The clonotype was recovered from a man between 18 and 35 years old who had mild COVID-19 (a few samples of this study predate the infection). The sample titles of this study are shuffled in the database, so cell type and time point are left out; the donor was told from shared clones. The DNA is as follows: TGTGCCAGCAGTTTTTGGGGGAGCGGGGGCACTGAAGCTTTCTTT. Its amino acids are CASSFWGSGGTEAFF.